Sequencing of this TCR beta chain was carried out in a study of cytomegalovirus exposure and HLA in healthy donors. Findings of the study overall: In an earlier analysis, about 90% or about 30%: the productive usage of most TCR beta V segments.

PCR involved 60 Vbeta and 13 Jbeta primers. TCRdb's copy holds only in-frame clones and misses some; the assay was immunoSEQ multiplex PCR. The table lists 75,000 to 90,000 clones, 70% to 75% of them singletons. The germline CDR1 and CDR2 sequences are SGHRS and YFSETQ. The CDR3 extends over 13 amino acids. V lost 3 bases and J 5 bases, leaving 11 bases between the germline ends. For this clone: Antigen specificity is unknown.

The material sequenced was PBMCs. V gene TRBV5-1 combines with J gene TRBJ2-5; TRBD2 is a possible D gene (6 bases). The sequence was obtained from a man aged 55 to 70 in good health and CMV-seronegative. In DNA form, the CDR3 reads TGCGCCAGCAGCTCCCCGGGGGAGGAGACCCAGTACTTC. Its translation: CASSSPGEETQYF.